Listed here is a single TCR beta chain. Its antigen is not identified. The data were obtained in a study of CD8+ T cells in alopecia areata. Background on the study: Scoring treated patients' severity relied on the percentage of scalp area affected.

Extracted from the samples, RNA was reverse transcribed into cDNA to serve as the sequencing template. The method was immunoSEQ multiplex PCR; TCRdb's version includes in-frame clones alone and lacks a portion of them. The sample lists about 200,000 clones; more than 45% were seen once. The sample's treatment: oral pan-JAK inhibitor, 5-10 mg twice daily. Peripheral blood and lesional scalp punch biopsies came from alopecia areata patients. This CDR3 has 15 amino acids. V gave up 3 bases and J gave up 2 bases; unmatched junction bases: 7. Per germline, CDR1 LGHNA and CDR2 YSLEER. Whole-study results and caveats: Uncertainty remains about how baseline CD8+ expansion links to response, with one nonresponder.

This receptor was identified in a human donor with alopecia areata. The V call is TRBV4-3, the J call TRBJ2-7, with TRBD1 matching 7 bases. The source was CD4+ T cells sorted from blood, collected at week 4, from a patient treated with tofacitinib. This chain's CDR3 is CASSQQPTGAYEQYF. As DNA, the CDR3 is TGCGCCAGCAGCCAGCAGCCCACAGGGGCCTACGAGCAGTACTTC.